This record covers a single T cell receptor beta chain. The data stem from a study of T cell changes during pregnancy in multiple sclerosis. Clones were sequenced by immunoSEQ multiplex PCR, and TCRdb holds only the in-frame ones, with some missing. Of approximately 88,000 clones listed, nearly 95% were seen once; the top ten hold 1.1%. J gave up 0 bases and V 2 bases, and 3 bases lay outside the gene matches. The CDR3 covers 15 residues. The V gene's germline CDR1 is MDHEN and CDR2 SYDVKM. The clonotype originates from a female donor with multiple sclerosis, enrolled in a pregnancy study. The gene calls are TRBV28 and TRBJ2-7, with 8 bases lining up with TRBD1. The source material was peripheral blood, sampled in the second trimester of pregnancy. The CDR3 nucleotides are TGTGCCAGCAGTTTACGGACAGGGTTCTCCTACGAGCAGTACTTC. It encodes CASSLRTGFSYEQYF.